A single sample is the source of the 2 T cell receptor beta chains below, sequenced in a study of CD8+ T cells in alopecia areata. Treatment noted: oral pan-JAK inhibitor, 5-10 mg twice daily. Sequencing relied on a cDNA template that was reverse transcribed from extracted RNA. Sequencing used immunoSEQ multiplex PCR; TCRdb keeps in-frame clones, though not all of them. The table has over 95,000 clones, 50% to 75% seen once. Source: CD8+ T cells sorted from blood, taken at week 4, from a patient treated with tofacitinib. The receptors originated from a human donor with alopecia areata.

The chain couples TRBV4-3 to TRBJ1-2; 7 bases align to TRBD1. Germline V gene sequence: CDR1 LGHNA, CDR2 YSLEER. The CDR3 totals 13 residues. Losses at the gene ends were 0 bases for V and 7 bases for J; bases not matched to a gene: 2. DNA of the CDR3: TGCGCCAGCAGCCAAGATTGGACAGGTGGCTACACCTTC. Protein product: CASSQDWTGGYTF.

This clone has just a few counts. The chain links TRBV29-1 to TRBJ2-7; D is unresolved. Germline lookup yields CDR1 SQVTM and CDR2 ANQGSEA. This CDR3 is 15 amino acids long. V shed 4 bases and J shed 2 bases, with 18 bases lying between them. The CDR3 DNA reads as TGCAGCGTTGGTCTGTCTGGGCAGGCCGCCTACGAGCAGTACTTC. This translates into CSVGLSGQAAYEQYF.